This passage covers 25 T cell receptor beta chains from one sample sequenced in a study of blood T cell repertoires in COVID-19. Profiling relied on immunoSEQ multiplex PCR, and the TCRdb table lists in-frame clones only, not all of them. There are around 120,000 clones in the sample; 80% to 90% occur only once, and about 30% lies in the top ten. Sequencing was carried out using peripheral blood. The receptor source for this set is an elderly woman with acute or convalescent COVID-19.

The rearrangement joins TRBV9 to TRBJ1-1; D gene unclear. The CDR3 totals 14 residues. With 4 bases removed from V and 1 base from J, the gap between germline ends came to 11 bases. In germline, CDR1 is SGDLS, CDR2 YYNGEE. The CDR3 is CASSTEIGNTEAFF. The CDR3, as DNA: TGTGCCAGCAGCACAGAGATAGGGAACACTGAAGCTTTCTTT.

J is TRBJ1-6 and V is TRBV6-6; TRBD1 aligns across 10 bases. Germline V gene lookup returns CDR1 MNHNY and CDR2 SVGAGI (reference sequence). The CDR3 spans 13 residues. With V trimmed by 6 bases and J by 10 bases, 3 bases remained unmatched. The CDR3, as DNA: TGTGCCAGCAGGGGACAGGGGAACTCACCCCTCCACTTT. Encoded protein: CASRGQGNSPLHF.

This clone was seen many times. The V and J genes are TRBV28 and TRBJ1-2, with a possible D match to TRBD1 (6 bases). The CDR3 runs to 14 residues. CDR1 is MDHEN, CDR2 SYDVKM, per germline. V lost 3 bases and J 7 bases, leaving 15 bases between the germline ends. The CDR3 spells CASSLLAQGIGYTF. The CDR3, as DNA: TGTGCCAGCAGTTTGCTTGCCCAGGGGATTGGCTACACCTTC.

The J gene is TRBJ1-6, the V gene TRBV3-1 (or the pseudogene TRBV3-2); the D is unclear. Per the germline V gene, CDR1 is LGHDT and CDR2 is YNNKEL (reference sequence). V was clipped by 4 bases and J by 8 bases, with 18 bases between them. The CDR3 length is 16 residues. CDR3: CASSPSRLLSDSPLHF. In DNA, the CDR3 is TGTGCCAGCAGCCCCTCCAGGTTGTTATCTGATTCACCCCTCCACTTT.

This clone was detected only once. The genes are TRBV19 and TRBJ1-5, with TRBD1 identical over 11 bases. This CDR3 contains 13 residues. Trimming took 10 bases from V and 8 from J; bases not matched to a gene: 7. CDR1 and CDR2 from the germline V gene are LNHDA and SQIVND (reference sequence). CDR3 loop: CATRTGGMEPQHF. In DNA, the CDR3 is TGTGCCACCCGGACAGGGGGCATGGAGCCCCAGCATTTT.

V is TRBV9 and J is TRBJ2-1, with 15 bases that match TRBD2. Germline V gene sequence: CDR1 SGDLS, CDR2 YYNGEE. Unmatched junction bases numbered 7, after V lost 4 bases and J lost 5 bases. The CDR3 is 17 residues long. The DNA for the CDR3 is TGTGCCAGCAGCTCCCCCGGGACTAGCGGGGGGCACAATGAGCAGTTCTTC. The encoded protein is CASSSPGTSGGHNEQFF.

This clone showed up just once. The chain employs TRBV7-8 and TRBJ2-3; tentatively, D is TRBD1 (6 bases). This CDR3 region has 12 residues. The germline gives CDR1 SGHVS, CDR2 FQNEAQ. Trimming took 5 bases from V and 8 from J, leaving 11 bases between them. CDR3 bases: TGTGCCAGCAGCCTACAGGACAGTACGCAGTATTTT. Protein sequence: CASSLQDSTQYF.

The J gene is TRBJ1-1, the V gene TRBV28; D perhaps matches TRBD1 (6 bases). Deletions cut 2 bases from V and 5 bases from J, with 15 bases between. The CDR3 totals 15 residues. Germline-derived CDR1 and CDR2 are MDHEN and SYDVKM. The CDR3 is CASSLDVRGLTEAFF. The CDR3, as DNA: TGTGCCAGCAGTTTAGACGTCAGGGGTTTGACTGAAGCTTTCTTT.

The V and J genes are TRBV7-9 and TRBJ2-3, with 9 bases identical to TRBD2. The trim removed 2 bases at V and 2 bases at J, leaving 5 bases unmatched. The CDR3 extends over 16 amino acids. Germline V gives CDR1 SEHNR, CDR2 FQNEAQ (reference sequence). CDR3 loop: CASSLRAGGDTDTQYF. The CDR3 region has the DNA TGTGCCAGCAGCTTAAGAGCGGGGGGAGACACAGATACGCAGTATTTT.

This clone was picked up one time. This chain joins TRBV5-1 and TRBJ1-1; 8 bases line up with TRBD1. CDR1 is SGHRS and CDR2 is YFSETQ in the germline V gene. CDR3 size: 13 residues. The J segment lost 4 bases and the V segment lost 4 bases, leaving 3 bases of the junction unmatched. The CDR3 reads CASSTGQGTEAFF. The CDR3 coding sequence is TGCGCCAGCAGCACCGGACAGGGCACTGAAGCTTTCTTT.

V and J are TRBV6-2 or TRBV6-3 and TRBJ2-5; possible D gene TRBD1, 6 bases. Trimming removed 5 bases at V and 4 bases at J, with 8 bases between. This CDR3 has 12 amino acids. Germline V gene sequence: CDR1 MNHEY, CDR2 SVGEGT. CDR3 nucleotides: TGTGCCAGCAGTAACAGGGTAGAGACCCAGTACTTC. Translating it yields CASSNRVETQYF.

Here the CDR3 reads CASSPGQGLSYEQYF. CDR3 bases: TGTGCCAGCTCACCGGGACAGGGATTGTCCTACGAGCAGTACTTC. The rearrangement uses TRBV18 and TRBJ2-7; 9 nucleotides align to TRBD1. This CDR3 has 15 amino acids. V trimming: 3 bases; J trimming: 1 base; junction bases outside the gene matches: 4. Germline assignment: CDR1 KGHSH and CDR2 LQKENI.

The V gene is TRBV18, the J gene TRBJ1-2; D may be TRBD1 (5 bases). This CDR3 contains 14 residues. V gave up 5 bases and J gave up 0 bases, with 10 bases separating them. Germline CDR1 is KGHSH and CDR2 is LQKENI. Here the CDR3 DNA reads TGTGCCAGCTCAACCCGACAGTCTAACTATGGCTACACCTTC. Its translation: CASSTRQSNYGYTF.

This chain joins TRBV27 and TRBJ1-6; the D gene is possibly TRBD1 (5 bases). CDR1 and CDR2 (germline): MNHEY, SMNVEV (reference sequence). The ends were cut back, 6 bases at V and 7 bases at J, with 16 bases in the middle. This CDR3 comprises 15 residues. Here the CDR3 DNA reads TGTGCCAGCAGCAACACGGGACTGGGGAATTCACCCCTCCACTTT. This encodes CASSNTGLGNSPLHF.

This clone was seen only a few times. This chain joins TRBV10-3 and TRBJ2-1; 12 bases map to TRBD2. This CDR3 spans 16 amino acids. Germline V gives CDR1 ENHRY, CDR2 SYGVKD. Losses at the gene ends were 4 bases for V and 7 bases for J; bases not matched to a gene: 8. The CDR3 DNA sequence: TGTGCCATCAGTGGAACTAGCGGGGGGACCGCAAATGAGCAGTTCTTC. It is translated as CAISGTSGGTANEQFF.

The V and J genes are TRBV19 and TRBJ1-5; D uncertain. There are 14 residues in the CDR3. Germline values: CDR1 LNHDA, CDR2 SQIVND (reference sequence). V was trimmed by 1 base and J by 9 bases, leaving 13 bases between them. In nucleotides, the CDR3 is TGTGCCAGTAGTATAGTCGCGGGTGGGAGGCCCCAGCATTTT. Translated, it gives CASSIVAGGRPQHF.

The chain carries TRBV5-6 and TRBJ1-1; D possibly corresponds to TRBD1 (6 bases). CDR1 SGHDT and CDR2 YYEEEE come from the germline V gene. The CDR3 runs to 15 residues. Trimming cost V 3 bases and J 1 base, with 13 bases left between them. CDR3 sequence reads: CASSSKNRANTEAFF. The CDR3, as DNA: TGTGCCAGCAGCTCTAAAAACAGGGCGAACACTGAAGCTTTCTTT.

The chain uses TRBV6-2 or TRBV6-3 and TRBJ1-1, with a tentative D call TRBD1 (6 bases). This CDR3 is 14 amino acids long. Trimming left V 6 bases short and J 4 bases short, with 15 bases between. The germline CDR1 and CDR2 sequences are MNHEY and SVGEGT. The CDR3 nucleotides read TGTGCCAGCAGCACTACAGGGTTGGTCACTGAAGCTTTCTTT. Residues: CASSTTGLVTEAFF.

V is TRBV6-5 and J is TRBJ2-3; possibly TRBD2 for D (6 bases). The CDR3 runs 15 residues. Germline lookup yields CDR1 MNHEY and CDR2 SVGAGI. V shed 7 bases and J shed 4 bases, with 18 bases lying between them. The CDR3 is CASILAPGRPDTQYF. As DNA, the CDR3 is TGTGCCAGCATCCTAGCGCCGGGACGCCCAGATACGCAGTATTTT.

This chain connects TRBV6-5 to TRBJ1-2, with D uncertain. V lost 4 bases to trimming and J lost 0 bases, with 6 bases between them. This CDR3 has 13 amino acids. The V gene's germline CDR1 is MNHEY and CDR2 SVGAGI. Written as DNA, the CDR3 is TGTGCCAGCAGTTTCGGTGCTAACTATGGCTACACCTTC. It encodes CASSFGANYGYTF.

The chain has TRBV27 and TRBJ2-3, with unresolved D. The CDR3 is 12 residues long. CDR1 is MNHEY and CDR2 is SMNVEV in the germline V gene (reference sequence). Between the trimmed V and J ends, which lost 6 bases and 3 bases, there was a span of 7 bases. This CDR3 reads CASSLNTDTQYF. The CDR3 DNA sequence: TGTGCCAGCAGCCTAAATACAGATACGCAGTATTTT.

This rearrangement joins TRBV30 to TRBJ1-5; D perhaps matches TRBD1 (6 bases). The CDR3 covers 13 residues. Trimming shortened V by 4 bases and J by 5 bases, and 12 bases separated the two germline ends. CDR1 GTSNPN and CDR2 SVGIG come from the germline V gene (reference sequence). CDR3 protein: CAWTRQVDQPQHF. The CDR3 region has the DNA TGTGCCTGGACCCGACAGGTGGATCAGCCCCAGCATTTT.

The V and J genes are TRBV25-1 and TRBJ2-5, with 10 bases identical to TRBD1. V was clipped by 4 bases and J by 2 bases; unmatched bases: 4. The germline V gene has CDR1 MGHDK and CDR2 SYGVNS. This CDR3 comprises 15 residues. The CDR3 spells CASSAGQGVQETQYF. CDR3 DNA: TGTGCCAGCAGTGCAGGACAGGGGGTACAAGAGACCCAGTACTTC. Full variable domain (remainder filled in from reference TRBV25-1 and TRBJ2-5): EADIYQTPRYLVIGTGKKITLECSQTMGHDKMYWYQQDPGMELHLIHYSYGVNSTEKGDLSSESTVSRIRTEHFPLTLESARPSHTSQYLCASSAGQGVQETQYFGPGTRLLVL.

V and J are TRBV18 and TRBJ2-3, with 9 bases identical to TRBD1. The CDR3 has 15 amino acids. Germline CDR1 KGHSH, CDR2 LQKENI. After removal of 0 bases from V and 4 bases from J, the junction contained 2 bases not matched to a gene. The CDR3 coding sequence is TGTGCCAGCTCACCACCGACAGGGGGAGCAGATACGCAGTATTTT. This codes for CASSPPTGGADTQYF.

The V gene is TRBV7-9, the J gene TRBJ2-5; a possible D gene is TRBD1 (5 bases). This CDR3 is 15 amino acids long. CDR1 SEHNR and CDR2 FQNEAQ come from the germline V gene (reference sequence). Trimming took 5 bases from V and 1 from J, leaving 14 bases between them. The CDR3 coding sequence is TGTGCCAGCAGCACTAAAGGGGTCGGCCAAGAGACCCAGTACTTC. Residues: CASSTKGVGQETQYF.